The rows below give T cell receptor beta chains drawn from one sample of a study of T cell responses to AZD1222 COVID-19 vaccine. Data came from immunoSEQ multiplex PCR; TCRdb stores just in-frame clones and leaves some out. The sample includes roughly 28,000 clones, 89% of them seen just once. This sample comprised peripheral blood, obtained on day 0 of AZD1222 vaccination. All receptors derive from an adult in good health. The CDR3 runs from the conserved cysteine through the conserved F or W. D genes are given only for firm matches. Size values are once, few and many counts, or a class for expanded clones, and some rows have none.

- | TRBJ1-2 | - | TRBV19 | CASRTGFGRNYGYTF | TGTGCCAGTCGAACAGGGTTTGGGAGGAACTATGGCTACACCTTC
- | TRBJ2-7 | TRBD1 | TRBV14 | CASSQDRQGFREQYF | TGTGCCAGCAGCCAAGATCGACAGGGATTCCGCGAGCAGTACTTC
few | TRBJ2-1 | TRBD2 | TRBV19 | CASSTPGLAGGPFVYNEQFF | TGTGCCAGTAGTACCCCGGGACTAGCGGGAGGGCCTTTTGTGTACAATGAGCAGTTCTTC
- | TRBJ1-5 | - | TRBV6-2/TRBV6-3 | CASSYSTSFSNQPQHF | TGTGCCAGCAGTTACAGTACTAGTTTTAGCAATCAGCCCCAGCATTTT
- | TRBJ2-1 | TRBD2 | TRBV2 | CASRRLWREDEQFF | TGTGCCAGCCGACGACTGTGGCGGGAGGATGAGCAGTTCTTC
- | TRBJ2-5 | - | TRBV2 | CASITHGGGNRATQYF | TGTGCCAGCATCACCCATGGAGGCGGGAACCGGGCGACCCAGTACTTC
- | TRBJ2-1 | TRBD2 | TRBV6-6 | CASSYSSGEYNEQFF | TGTGCCAGCAGTTACTCTAGCGGGGAATACAATGAGCAGTTCTTC
- | TRBJ1-1 | - | TRBV6-6 | CASSPDKYTEAFF | TGTGCCAGCAGCCCAGACAAATACACTGAAGCTTTCTTT
few | TRBJ1-5 | - | TRBV7-2 | CASSLNWDLTRSPQHF | TGTGCCAGCAGCTTAAACTGGGACTTGACGCGATCACCCCAGCATTTT
- | TRBJ2-7 | - | TRBV6-5 | CASSPPGSYEQYF | TGTGCCAGCAGCCCACCCGGCTCTTACGAGCAGTACTTC
- | TRBJ1-6 | TRBD1 | TRBV27 | CASSLWVTGGNSPLHF | TGTGCCAGCAGTTTATGGGTTACAGGGGGTAATTCACCCCTCCACTTT
- | TRBJ2-3 | TRBD2 | TRBV11-3 | CASSPGTSGLVEDTQYF | TGTGCCAGCAGCCCAGGGACTAGCGGACTCGTTGAGGATACGCAGTATTTT
- | TRBJ1-1 | - | TRBV11-2 | CASSLEIQNTEAFF | TGTGCCAGCAGCTTAGAGATCCAGAACACTGAAGCTTTCTTT
- | TRBJ2-6 | - | TRBV5-6 | CASSLAGANVLTF | TGTGCCAGCAGCTTGGCTGGGGCCAACGTCCTGACTTTC
- | TRBJ2-5 | TRBD2 | TRBV3-1/TRBV3-2 | CASSYTSDQETQYF | TGTGCCAGCAGCTACACTAGCGACCAAGAGACCCAGTACTTC
once | TRBJ2-2 | - | TRBV24-1 | CATGGRLTGELFF | TGTGCCACCGGGGGACGTCTCACCGGGGAGCTGTTTTTT
once | TRBJ1-4 | - | TRBV6-5 | CASSYTEGWTEKLFF | TGTGCCAGCAGTTACACGGAGGGGTGGACTGAAAAACTGTTTTTT
- | TRBJ2-7 | - | TRBV30 | CAWSVGGGISYEQYF | TGTGCCTGGAGTGTAGGGGGCGGGATCTCCTACGAGCAGTACTTC
- | TRBJ2-5 | - | TRBV5-1 | CASRVGRETQYF | TGCGCCAGCAGAGTGGGCCGGGAGACCCAGTACTTC
- | TRBJ2-3 | - | TRBV29-1 | CSVTPGTDTQYF | TGCAGCGTTACCCCTGGCACAGATACGCAGTATTTT
- | TRBJ2-3 | - | TRBV2 | CASSEDSTTQYF | TGTGCCAGCAGTGAGGACTCTACTACGCAGTATTTT
- | TRBJ2-7 | TRBD1 | TRBV5-6 | CASSRRDRGNEQYF | TGTGCCAGCAGTCGCCGGGACAGGGGTAACGAGCAGTACTTC
- | TRBJ2-7 | TRBD1 | TRBV10-3 | CAISRDRVDEQYF | TGTGCCATCAGCCGGGACAGGGTCGACGAGCAGTACTTC
few | TRBJ1-4 | TRBD1 | TRBV15 | CATSRRTGSTNEKLFF | TGTGCCACCAGCAGACGGACAGGGTCAACTAATGAAAAACTGTTTTTT
- | TRBJ2-7 | - | TRBV29-1 | CSVNTGHQPYEQYF | TGCAGCGTCAACACGGGACACCAGCCCTACGAGCAGTACTTC
- | TRBJ2-7 | - | TRBV28 | CASSPPRWQQYF | TGTGCCAGCAGTCCCCCCAGGTGGCAGCAGTACTTC
- | TRBJ2-2 | - | TRBV19 | CASSIGRRQAGELFF | TGTGCCAGTAGTATAGGGCGGCGGCAGGCCGGGGAGCTGTTTTTT
- | TRBJ1-1 | - | TRBV5-1 | CASSLGSRLNTEAFF | TGCGCCAGCAGCCTAGGTTCCCGCCTGAACACTGAAGCTTTCTTT
- | TRBJ2-7 | TRBD2 | TRBV19 | CASSIAAAGTSDSYEQYF | TGTGCCAGTAGTATAGCCGCGGCCGGGACTAGCGACTCCTACGAGCAGTACTTC
- | TRBJ1-1 | - | TRBV29-1 | CSAGTGVGTEAFF | TGCAGCGCCGGGACGGGAGTGGGTACTGAAGCTTTCTTT
- | TRBJ1-3 | - | TRBV29-1 | CSVASGNTIYF | TGCAGCGTTGCGAGTGGAAACACCATATATTTT
- | TRBJ2-1 | - | TRBV27 | CASSPRGVMMSSYNEQFF | TGTGCCAGCAGTCCAAGGGGAGTGATGATGAGCTCCTACAATGAGCAGTTCTTC
- | TRBJ2-3 | - | TRBV11-2 | CASSLAGVHDTQYF | TGTGCCAGCAGCTTAGCAGGAGTTCATGATACGCAGTATTTT
- | TRBJ1-1 | TRBD1 | TRBV19 | CASSGQVNTEAFF | TGTGCCAGTTCTGGACAGGTGAACACTGAAGCTTTCTTT
- | TRBJ2-1 | - | TRBV5-1 | CASSLGQGRVNEQFF | TGCGCCAGCAGCTTGGGGCAGGGCAGGGTCAATGAGCAGTTCTTC
few | TRBJ1-2 | - | TRBV7-8 | CASSLVGVYGYTF | TGTGCCAGCAGCTTAGTTGGGGTTTATGGCTACACCTTC
- | TRBJ2-5 | TRBD1 | TRBV5-1 | CASSFQPGQQETQYF | TGCGCCAGCAGTTTCCAGCCGGGACAGCAAGAGACCCAGTACTTC
- | TRBJ2-1 | - | TRBV11-3 | CASQRGPFEEQFF | TGTGCCAGCCAACGGGGACCCTTTGAAGAGCAGTTCTTC
- | TRBJ2-1 | - | TRBV9 | CASSVAGQIYNEQFF | TGTGCCAGCAGCGTAGCCGGACAGATCTACAATGAGCAGTTCTTC
- | TRBJ2-7 | - | TRBV30 | CAWSRDNYEQYF | TGTGCCTGGAGTCGGGATAACTACGAGCAGTACTTC
once | TRBJ2-4 | - | TRBV1 | CTSSQGSGTNKNIQYF | TGCACCAGCAGCCAAGGCTCCGGGACGAACAAAAACATTCAGTACTTC
- | TRBJ2-7 | TRBD1 | TRBV10-3 | CAISVGTGLYEQYF | TGTGCCATCAGTGTTGGGACAGGTCTTTACGAGCAGTACTTC
once | TRBJ2-7 | - | TRBV18 | CASSPMATYEQYF | TGTGCCAGCTCACCAATGGCAACCTACGAGCAGTACTTC
once | TRBJ2-7 | TRBD2 | TRBV9 | CASSVAPGVAGPYEQYF | TGTGCCAGCAGCGTAGCCCCGGGGGTAGCGGGACCCTACGAGCAGTACTTC
once | TRBJ2-7 | - | TRBV19 | CASSIVTGSPYEQYF | TGTGCCAGTAGTATAGTCACAGGGTCCCCCTACGAGCAGTACTTC
- | TRBJ2-6 | - | TRBV10-3 | CAISERGTVGSGANVLTF | TGTGCCATCAGTGAGAGAGGGACGGTGGGCTCTGGGGCCAACGTCCTGACTTTC
- | TRBJ1-2 | - | TRBV11-2 | CASSLGGETPLIYGYTF | TGTGCCAGCAGCTTGGGAGGTGAAACTCCACTAATCTATGGCTACACCTTC
few | TRBJ1-5 | - | TRBV18 | CASSPKGVEGQPQHF | TGTGCCAGCTCACCGAAAGGGGTAGAGGGTCAGCCCCAGCATTTT